This TCR beta chain appears in the sequencing data of a study of shared clonotypes between healthy human individuals. Study-level results: A generally larger estimated richness was seen in naive subsets than in memory subsets. Clonotypes not shared had lower generation probabilities than those common to all four donors.

Using immunoSEQ multiplex PCR, the repertoire was profiled, and TCRdb retains in-frame clones only, with some absent. The table has approximately 640,000 clones, 90% seen once. The CDR3 consists of 14 residues. CDR1 and CDR2 (germline): LNHDA, SQIVND (reference sequence). V was pared by 10 bases and J by 3 bases, with 8 bases of the junction left unmatched. A few counts support this clone. Its antigen is as yet unknown. What CD8 memory combined were CD45RO+ cells and CCR7-negative CD45RA+ TemRA cells. This receptor was taken from a man aged 18 to 29 in good health. Some clones in this sample may be carry-over from other donors' samples. J is TRBJ2-1 and V is TRBV19; 8 positions match TRBD2. The sequenced sample consisted of memory CD8+ T cells from PBMCs. Described subset: CD45RO+ cells pooled with CCR7-negative TemRA cells. CDR3: CATSLAGDYNEQFF. The CDR3, as DNA: TGTGCCACCAGCCTAGCGGGCGACTACAATGAGCAGTTCTTC. Supplemented by reference TRBV19 and TRBJ2-1, the full variable domain reads DGGITQSPKYLFRKEGQNVTLSCEQNLNHDAMYWYRQDPGQGLRLIYYSQIVNDFQKGDIAEGYSVSREKKESFPLTVTSAQKNPTAFYLCATSLAGDYNEQFFGPGTRLTVL.